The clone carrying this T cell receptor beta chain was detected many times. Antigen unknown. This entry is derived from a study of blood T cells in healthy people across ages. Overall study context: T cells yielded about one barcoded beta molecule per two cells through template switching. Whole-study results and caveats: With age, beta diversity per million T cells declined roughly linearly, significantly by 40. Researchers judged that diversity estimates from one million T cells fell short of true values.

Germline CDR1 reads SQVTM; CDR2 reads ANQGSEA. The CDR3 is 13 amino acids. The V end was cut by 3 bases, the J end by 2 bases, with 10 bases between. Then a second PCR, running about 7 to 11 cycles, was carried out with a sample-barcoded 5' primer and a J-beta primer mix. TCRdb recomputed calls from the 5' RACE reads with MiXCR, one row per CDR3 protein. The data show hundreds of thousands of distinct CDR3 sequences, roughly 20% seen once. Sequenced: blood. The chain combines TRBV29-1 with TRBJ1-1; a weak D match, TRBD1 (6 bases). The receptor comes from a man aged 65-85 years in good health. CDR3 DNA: TGCAGCGTTGATTGGGGACAAAACACTGAAGCTTTCTTT. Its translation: CSVDWGQNTEAFF. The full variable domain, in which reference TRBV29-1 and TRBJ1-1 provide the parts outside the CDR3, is SAVISQKPSRDICQRGTSLTIQCQVDSQVTMMFWYRQQPGQSLTLIATANQGSEATYESGFVIDKFPISRPNLTFSTLTVSNMSPEDSSIYLCSVDWGQNTEAFFGQGTRLTVV.